This T cell receptor (beta chain) appears in the sequencing data of a study of spatial heterogeneity in lung cancer. In the study overall: As counted in raw reads, each unique TCR and UMI combination appeared more than ten times on average.

Time point described: sample taken at primary tumor resection. Sequencing was performed on whole RNA extracted from tumor and nontumor lung tissue, or from frozen PBMC, and the material was left unsorted. Untreated early-stage non-small cell lung cancer patients, around 70 in total, were the donors. TCRdb independently ran MiXCR on the 5' RACE reads; one entry per CDR3 protein. This sample has tens of thousands of distinct CDR3 sequences, with roughly 6.9% found just once. V was clipped by 0 bases and J by 5 bases, with 14 bases between them. The CDR3 loop spans 15 amino acids. From germline, CDR1 is LGHNA and CDR2 YNFKEQ.

The TCR originated in a male donor with early-stage non-small cell lung cancer. The sequencing used PBMCs, collected at surgery. This rearrangement joins TRBV4-2 to TRBJ2-7; D might be TRBD1 or TRBD2, each matching 5 bases. The CDR3 region is CASSQEYGRDHEQYF. CDR3 coding DNA: TGTGCCAGCAGCCAAGAGTACGGCAGGGACCACGAGCAGTACTTC.